The 4 T cell receptor beta chains below all came from one sample that was sequenced in a study of blood T cells in healthy people across ages. A second PCR, run for about 7 to 12 cycles, used a sample-barcoded 5' primer plus a J-beta primer mix. Each CDR3 protein is one row after TCRdb ran MiXCR on the 5' RACE reads. The sample has roughly 1 million distinct CDR3 sequences, less than 25% seen once. A further study also used this sample, focusing on T cells of mothers and their children.

Material: blood. These receptors were taken from a girl aged 2-10 years in good health.

This clonotype has a handful of counts. V and J are TRBV12-3 or TRBV12-4 and TRBJ2-3, with a tentative D call TRBD1 (7 bases). The CDR3 length is 12 residues. With 6 bases removed from V and 9 bases from J, the gap between germline ends came to 13 bases. CDR3 sequence (DNA): TGTGCCAGCAGCTTCCAGGGGGGCACGCAGTATTTT. Protein sequence: CASSFQGGTQYF.

The gene calls are TRBV10-3 and TRBJ2-7, with D perhaps TRBD1 (5 bases). V dropped 4 bases and J dropped 6 bases, with 10 bases sitting between them. Germline V gene sequence: CDR1 ENHRY, CDR2 SYGVKD. CDR3 length equals 12 residues. In DNA form, the CDR3 reads TGTGCCATCAGTGGCAGGGTGGGCGAGCAGTACTTC. This sequence encodes CAISGRVGEQYF.

This clonotype was detected only a few times. One end of the junction fails to match germline, which may point to a read error. This chain uses TRBV29-1 with TRBJ2-1, with D maybe TRBD1 (6 bases). CDR3 length equals 12 residues. The germline gives CDR1 SQVTM, CDR2 ANQGSEA. CDR3 sequence: CSVEGQFNEQFF. In DNA form, the CDR3 reads TGCAGCGTGGAAGGACAGTTCAATGAGCAGTTCTTC.

In its sample, this clonotype was seen a few times. The chain is built from TRBV4-3 and TRBJ2-7, with unresolved D. The V end was cut by 0 bases, the J end by 9 bases, with 15 bases between. Germline V gives CDR1 LGHNA, CDR2 YSLEER. The length of the CDR3 is 14 residues. As DNA, the CDR3 is TGCGCCAGCAGCCAAGATCCGGGTTCTAGAAGGCAGTACTTC. Amino acids: CASSQDPGSRRQYF.